This T cell receptor (beta chain) was identified during a study of graft-versus-host responses after intestinal transplantation. The wider study: Uniformly, recipients were administered anti-thymocyte globulin induction with subsequent tacrolimus and steroids for around three years.

V shed 1 base and J shed 1 base, with 15 bases lying between them. Germline CDR1 and CDR2: SGHKS and YYEKEE (reference sequence). The CDR3 spans 16 residues. Only in-frame clones appear in the TCRdb table, and some are missing; sequencing was by immunoSEQ multiplex PCR. The sample lists some 69,000 clones; roughly 92% were seen once. This rearrangement joins TRBV5-5 to TRBJ2-7; a weak D match, TRBD2 (6 bases). This material consisted of bone marrow, taken approximately 700 days after intestinal transplantation. The receptor was derived from a human patient who received an intestinal transplant, so some T cells may come from the graft donor. The CDR3 loop is CASSLPAGRESYEQYF. CDR3 coding DNA: TGTGCCAGCAGCTTGCCCGCAGGACGGGAGTCCTACGAGCAGTACTTC.